This entry lists 16 T cell receptor beta chains sequenced from one sample in a study of OX40 agonist ivuxolimab in advanced cancers. Profiled with immunoSEQ multiplex PCR; TCRdb holds only in-frame clones, not every one. The sample records about 82,000 clones, around four fifths being singletons. The sample here was CD4+ or CD8+ T cells sorted from blood, taken in a trial of the OX40 agonist ivuxolimab. These receptors were collected from an adult with an advanced solid tumor such as melanoma, head and neck, liver or kidney cancer.

The J gene is TRBJ2-5, the V gene TRBV7-3; 7 positions match TRBD2. CDR1 is SGHTA and CDR2 is FQGTGA in the germline V gene. The CDR3 extends over 15 amino acids. The V segment lost 3 bases and the J segment 0 bases; nucleotides outside the gene matches: 4. As DNA, the CDR3 is TGTGCCAGCAGCTTTACGGGGGGAAACCAAGAGACCCAGTACTTC. Its protein product is CASSFTGGNQETQYF.

The chain combines TRBV7-9 with TRBJ1-6; D not certain. CDR3 length: 14 amino acids. Germline V gene data show CDR1 as SEHNR and CDR2 as FQNEAQ (reference sequence). Trimming removed 4 bases at V and 7 bases at J, with 11 bases between. DNA for the CDR3: TGTGCCAGCAGCTCCGGGGTGTGGAATTCACCCCTCCACTTT. Its protein product is CASSSGVWNSPLHF.

CDR3 sequence: CASSSAISSGENGELFF. For the CDR3, the DNA is TGCGCCAGCAGCTCCGCCATATCCTCAGGGGAGAACGGGGAGCTGTTTTTT. The chain has TRBV5-1 and TRBJ2-2; tentative D call: TRBD1 (6 bases). The CDR3 contains 17 residues. Germline lookup yields CDR1 SGHRS and CDR2 YFSETQ. V was shortened by 3 bases and J by 7 bases, with 22 bases between the two germline ends. Full variable domain (rest looked up from reference TRBV5-1 and TRBJ2-2): KAGVTQTPRYLIKTRGQQVTLSCSPISGHRSVSWYQQTPGQGLQFLFEYFSETQRNKGNFPGRFSGRQFSNSRSEMNVSTLELGDSALYLCASSSAISSGENGELFFGEGSRLTVL.

The chain couples TRBV6-6 to TRBJ1-3, with unresolved D. The V gene's germline CDR1 is MNHNY and CDR2 SVGAGI (reference sequence). There are 15 residues in the CDR3. Trimming pared 5 bases from V and 4 bases from J, leaving 15 bases between. This CDR3 is CASSNHKRTGNTIYF. The CDR3 DNA follows: TGTGCCAGCAGTAATCACAAGAGAACCGGAAACACCATATATTTT.

This rearrangement joins TRBV19 to TRBJ1-2, with TRBD1 matching 10 bases. The CDR3 has 14 amino acids. After removal of 6 bases from V and 12 bases from J, the junction contained 13 bases not matched to a gene. Germline V gene data show CDR1 as LNHDA and CDR2 as SQIVND (reference sequence). The CDR3 region is CASRTTPGQGKHTF. CDR3 sequence (DNA): TGTGCCAGTAGAACTACACCGGGACAGGGGAAACACACCTTC. Full variable domain (outside the CDR3, taken from reference TRBV19 and TRBJ1-2): DGGITQSPKYLFRKEGQNVTLSCEQNLNHDAMYWYRQDPGQGLRLIYYSQIVNDFQKGDIAEGYSVSREKKESFPLTVTSAQKNPTAFYLCASRTTPGQGKHTFGSGTRLTVV.

V and J are TRBV2 and TRBJ1-3, with 9 bases identical to TRBD1. This CDR3 contains 17 residues. The germline CDR1 and CDR2 sequences are SNHLY and FYNNEI. Trimming at V came to 6 bases and at J to 4 bases, leaving 13 bases not matched to a gene. This chain's CDR3 is CASSPGQGSPGGNTIYF. For the CDR3, the DNA is TGTGCCAGCAGCCCGGGACAGGGATCCCCGGGGGGAAACACCATATATTTT.

The rearrangement joins TRBV9 to TRBJ2-2; D is perhaps TRBD2 (6 bases). Between the trimmed V and J ends, which lost 4 bases and 7 bases, there was a span of 17 bases. CDR1 and CDR2 (germline): SGDLS, YYNGEE. The CDR3 extends over 15 amino acids. CDR3 in DNA: TGTGCCAGCAGCCCCCACGGGGGTGAGGTCGGGGAGCTGTTTTTT. Amino acid sequence: CASSPHGGEVGELFF.

To note about this clone: This clone may be a read error of a much larger clone one base away. The same CDR3 also results from other DNA sequences found in this sample. The chain has TRBV30 and TRBJ2-7; 7 bases are a match to TRBD1. The length of the CDR3 is 14 residues. V was clipped by 2 bases and J by 2 bases; unmatched bases: 6. The V gene's germline CDR1 is GTSNPN and CDR2 SVGIG (reference sequence). This chain's CDR3 is CAWSPGTATYEQYF. CDR3 nucleotide sequence: TGTGCCTGGAGTCCCGGGACAGCCACCTACGAGCAGTACTTC.

A remark on this clone: Different DNA sequences within this sample yield the same CDR3. The chain links TRBV29-1 to TRBJ1-1; 7 bases match TRBD1. Per the germline V gene, CDR1 is SQVTM and CDR2 is ANQGSEA. Losses at the gene ends were 4 bases for V and 4 bases for J; bases not matched to a gene: 6. This CDR3 has 13 amino acids. CDR3 sequence (DNA): TGCAGCGTTGGAGAGCAGGGGGGCACTGAAGCTTTCTTT. As protein: CSVGEQGGTEAFF.

As DNA, the CDR3 is TGTGCCAGTAGTCAACCGGGACTAGGAGCGAATGAGCAGTTCTTC. Residues: CASSQPGLGANEQFF. This rearrangement joins TRBV19 to TRBJ2-1; 8 bases fit TRBD2. In germline, CDR1 is LNHDA, CDR2 SQIVND (reference sequence). Losses at the gene ends were 5 bases for V and 7 bases for J; bases not matched to a gene: 10. The CDR3 length is 15 residues.

This clone was counted between two and nine times. The chain couples TRBV6-1 to TRBJ1-2; D unclear. The CDR3 length is 13 residues. Trimming removed 3 bases at V and 4 bases at J, with 9 bases between. The V gene's germline CDR1 is MNHNS and CDR2 SASEGT. CDR3 loop: CASSDVGRYGYTF. The CDR3 DNA reads as TGTGCCAGCAGTGACGTCGGCCGCTATGGCTACACCTTC.

The rearrangement joins TRBV5-1 to TRBJ2-3, with 13 nucleotides matching TRBD2. Germline V gives CDR1 SGHRS, CDR2 YFSETQ. This CDR3 is built from 17 residues. The V gene end was trimmed by 4 bases and the J gene end by 0 bases; junction bases not matched to a gene: 5. CDR3 DNA sequence: TGCGCCAGCAGCCCGGGACTAGCGGGGACTAGCACAGATACGCAGTATTTT. It translates to CASSPGLAGTSTDTQYF.

V is TRBV7-2 and J is TRBJ2-3, with no clear D. The CDR3 spans 18 residues. The V end lost 5 bases, the J end lost 0 bases, and 21 bases lay between the germline ends. Germline V gives CDR1 SGHTA, CDR2 FQGNSA. The CDR3 DNA reads TGTGCCAGCAGCGACGGCGAAGGACGGCCCGCTAGCACAGATACGCAGTATTTT. Protein: CASSDGEGRPASTDTQYF.

This clone is a singleton in its sample. The gene calls are TRBV27 and TRBJ2-7, with unresolved D. This CDR3 region has 10 residues. Per the germline V gene, CDR1 is MNHEY and CDR2 is SMNVEV (reference sequence). V lost 8 bases and J lost 4, with 6 bases in between. In nucleotides, the CDR3 is TGTGCCAGCGCAACTTACGAGCAGTACTTC. Its translation is CASATYEQYF.

The rearrangement links TRBV19 to TRBJ2-1; 8 bases agree with TRBD2. V shed 5 bases, J shed 6 bases, and the junction held 15 bases outside the gene matches. This CDR3 spans 17 amino acids. The V gene's germline CDR1 is LNHDA and CDR2 SQIVND (reference sequence). The CDR3 nucleotides are TGTGCCAGTAGTCCTCCGCGGGGGGCCTCCCTATTCAATGAGCAGTTCTTC. Protein product: CASSPPRGASLFNEQFF.

The rearrangement links TRBV5-6 to TRBJ1-4; the D gene is possibly TRBD1 (5 bases). The CDR3 length is 15 residues. The V gene's germline CDR1 is SGHDT and CDR2 YYEEEE. The germline V and J ends were trimmed by 3 bases and 3 bases, with 12 bases remaining between them. In nucleotides, the CDR3 is TGTGCCAGCAGCTCACCAGGGATGGCTAATGAAAAACTGTTTTTT. Translating gives CASSSPGMANEKLFF. The variable domain in full, completed from reference TRBV5-6 and TRBJ1-4, reads DAGVTQSPTHLIKTRGQQVTLRCSPKSGHDTVSWYQQALGQGPQFIFQYYEEEERQRGNFPDRFSGHQFPNYSSELNVNALLLGDSALYLCASSSPGMANEKLFFGSGTQLSVL.